Below, 5 T cell receptor beta chains from the same sample are listed, as sequenced in a study of blood T cell repertoires in COVID-19. Clones were read by immunoSEQ multiplex PCR, and TCRdb kept only the in-frame ones, dropping some. Here the sample spans some 100,000 clones, around 85% being singletons. The sample comprised peripheral blood. Receptors were obtained from a man older than 75 with active or convalescent COVID-19.

The chain uses TRBV10-2 and TRBJ2-7, with 8 bases aligning to TRBD1. The J segment lost 1 base and the V segment lost 6 bases, leaving 2 bases of the junction unmatched. This CDR3 region has 13 residues. From germline, CDR1 is WSHSY and CDR2 SAAADI. In DNA, the CDR3 is TGCGCCAGCAGCCAGGGGGCATCCTACGAGCAGTACTTC. Protein sequence: CASSQGASYEQYF.

The V call is TRBV3-1 (or the pseudogene TRBV3-2), the J call TRBJ2-7; the match to TRBD1 covers 7 bases. Looked up from germline, CDR1 is LGHDT and CDR2 is YNNKEL (reference sequence). The CDR3 totals 14 residues. Trimming took 1 base from V and 7 from J; bases not matched to a gene: 7. CDR3 protein: CASSQVQGMGEQYF. CDR3 nucleotides: TGTGCCAGCAGCCAAGTACAGGGGATGGGAGAGCAGTACTTC.

The chain combines TRBV7-3 with TRBJ1-1; no clear D gene. V lost 4 bases, J lost 1 base, and 7 bases lay in between. This CDR3 has 13 residues. Germline loops: CDR1 SGHTA, CDR2 FQGTGA. The CDR3 sequence is CASSWTKNTEAFF. As DNA, the CDR3 is TGTGCCAGCAGCTGGACTAAGAACACTGAAGCTTTCTTT.

The chain has TRBV6-5 and TRBJ1-3, with D maybe TRBD1 (6 bases). Trimming took off 8 bases at V and 4 bases at J, with 12 bases between the two ends. The CDR3 consists of 13 residues. Germline values: CDR1 MNHEY, CDR2 SVGAGI. The CDR3 protein is CASARGPGNTIYF. The CDR3 nucleotides read TGTGCCAGCGCCAGGGGACCGGGAAACACCATATATTTT.

The genes are TRBV9 and TRBJ2-7; TRBD2 is a possible D gene (5 bases). The CDR3 has 14 amino acids. V lost 0 bases to trimming and J lost 0 bases, with 7 bases between them. The V gene's germline CDR1 is SGDLS and CDR2 YYNGEE. The CDR3 spells CASSVGSGSYEQYF. The CDR3 nucleotides read TGTGCCAGCAGCGTAGGCAGCGGCTCCTACGAGCAGTACTTC.